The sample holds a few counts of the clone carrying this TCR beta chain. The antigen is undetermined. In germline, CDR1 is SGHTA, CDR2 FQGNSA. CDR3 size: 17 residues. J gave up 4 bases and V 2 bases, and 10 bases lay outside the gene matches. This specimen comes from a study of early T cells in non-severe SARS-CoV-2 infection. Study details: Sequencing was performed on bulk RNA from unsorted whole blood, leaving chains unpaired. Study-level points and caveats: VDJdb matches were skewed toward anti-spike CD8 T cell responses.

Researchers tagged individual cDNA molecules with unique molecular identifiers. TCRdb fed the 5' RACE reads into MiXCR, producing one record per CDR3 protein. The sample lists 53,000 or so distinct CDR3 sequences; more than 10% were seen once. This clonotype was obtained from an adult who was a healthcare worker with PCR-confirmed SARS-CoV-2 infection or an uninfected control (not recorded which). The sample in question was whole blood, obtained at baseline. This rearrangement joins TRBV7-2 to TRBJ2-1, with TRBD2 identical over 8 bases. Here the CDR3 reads CASSLTMDGRGYNEQFF. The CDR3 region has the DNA TGTGCCAGCAGCTTAACGATGGACGGGAGGGGATACAATGAGCAGTTCTTC.